A selection of T cell receptor beta chains follows, all from one sample in a study of breast tumors, draining lymph nodes, adjacent tissues. Each CDR3 protein is one row after TCRdb ran MiXCR on the multiplex PCR reads. The sample holds roughly 80,000 distinct CDR3 sequences; roughly 20% are singletons and the top ten take 2% to 3%. Sequences were obtained from axillary lymph node tissue. The origin of the receptors is a female donor with breast cancer. Some clones in this sample may be carry-over from other donors' samples. Each CDR3 is given with its conserved first and last residue. D genes are given only for firm matches. Only part of the rows carry a size: once, few, many, or a class if the clone is expanded.

clone_size | j_call | d_call | v_call | cdr3_length | cdr3_nt | cdr3_aa
many | TRBJ2-1 | TRBD2 | TRBV5-1 | 15 | TGCGCCAGCAGCTGGATAGCGGGAGCTAACAATGAGCAGTTCTTC | CASSWIAGANNEQFF
many | TRBJ2-5 | - | TRBV5-1 | 15 | TGCGCCAGCAGCTTGGCCAGGGGAGGGAGGGAGACCCAGTACTTC | CASSLARGGRETQYF
many | TRBJ2-3 | TRBD2 | TRBV7-3 | 15 | TGTGCCAGCAGCAAAGGGGCGGGAGTGCCCGATACGCAGTATTTT | CASSKGAGVPDTQYF
- | TRBJ1-5 | - | TRBV30 | 13 | TGTGCCCAGGCCACAGGGCCCAATCAGCCCCAGCATTTT | CAQATGPNQPQHF
many | TRBJ1-6 | TRBD1 | TRBV3-1 | 15 | TGTGCCAGCAGCCGCTCCGGGACAGGGAGGTCACCCCTCCACTTT | CASSRSGTGRSPLHF
few | TRBJ1-3 | - | TRBV3-1 | 15 | TGTGCCAGCAGCCAAGGAGGGTCGAGGGGAAACACCATATATTTT | CASSQGGSRGNTIYF
- | TRBJ2-7 | TRBD2 | TRBV10-3 | 14 | TGTGCCGTTAGGACTAGCGGGAGATTCTACGAGCAGTACTTC | CAVRTSGRFYEQYF
- | TRBJ2-7 | TRBD2 | TRBV20-1 | 14 | TGCAGTGCTACTGCGGGACTAGCGGGCTACGAGCAGTACTTC | CSATAGLAGYEQYF
many | TRBJ2-5 | - | TRBV3-1 | 12 | TGTGCCAGCAGCCGGACGGGAGAGACCCAGTACTTC | CASSRTGETQYF
many | TRBJ2-2 | - | TRBV19 | 15 | TGTGCCAGTAGTGCCCTCGGGGTTGCCACCGGGGAGCTGTTTTTT | CASSALGVATGELFF
few | TRBJ2-4 | - | TRBV19 | 13 | TGTGCCAGTAGTATGGTACACCGAAACATTCAGTACTTC | CASSMVHRNIQYF
many | TRBJ2-1 | TRBD2 | TRBV20-1 | 18 | TGCAGTGCTAGAGGACTAGCGGGAGACGTTAGTCTCTTCAATGAGCAGTTCTTC | CSARGLAGDVSLFNEQFF
many | TRBJ1-5 | TRBD1 | TRBV2 | 16 | TGTGCCAGCAGTGACCGGACAGGCCCTAGCAATCAGCCCCAGCATTTT | CASSDRTGPSNQPQHF
many | TRBJ2-6 | - | TRBV5-6 | 16 | TGTGCCAGCAGCTTAAACAGGGTGGCTGGGGCCAACGTCCTGACTTTC | CASSLNRVAGANVLTF
many | TRBJ2-1 | - | TRBV6-5 | 13 | TGTGCCAGCAGTTACGACGGGGGAAATGAGCAGTTCTTC | CASSYDGGNEQFF
- | TRBJ2-1 | - | TRBV27 | 14 | TGTGCCAGCAGTTTAGGGGGCAGGGGCGATGAGCAGTTCTTC | CASSLGGRGDEQFF
few | TRBJ1-5 | TRBD1 | TRBV19 | 14 | TGTGCCAGTCGGCCGGGACAGGGCAATCAGCCCCAGCATTTT | CASRPGQGNQPQHF
many | TRBJ1-5 | - | TRBV6-1 | 12 | TGTGCCAGCAGTGCCCCCAATCAGCCCCAGCATTTT | CASSAPNQPQHF
- | TRBJ1-1 | - | TRBV20-1 | 13 | TGCAGTGCTACGGGACACACGAACACTGAAGCTTTCTTT | CSATGHTNTEAFF
many | TRBJ2-1 | TRBD2 | TRBV4-2 | 16 | TGTGCCAGCAGCCAAGTTGCGAGCGGGACCGACAATGAGCAGTTCTTC | CASSQVASGTDNEQFF
many | TRBJ2-3 | - | TRBV12-3/TRBV12-4 | 15 | TGTGCCAGCAGTTTGGGAAGCGGTAGCACAGATACGCAGTATTTT | CASSLGSGSTDTQYF
many | TRBJ2-5 | - | TRBV11-2 | 15 | TGTGCCAGCAGCTTAGGGGGCAGGGGTTGGGAGACCCAGTACTTC | CASSLGGRGWETQYF
many | TRBJ1-6 | - | TRBV9 | 14 | TGTGCCAGCAGCTTACAGGGAAACAATTCACCCCTCCACTTT | CASSLQGNNSPLHF
- | TRBJ1-2 | - | TRBV5-1 | 14 | TGCGCCAGCAGCGACACAGGACGAGTCTATGGCAACAACTTC | CASSDTGRVYGNNF
many | TRBJ2-2 | - | TRBV20-1 | 11 | TGCAGTGCTGCTTATACCGGGGAGCTGTTTTTT | CSAAYTGELFF
many | TRBJ2-7 | - | TRBV6-1 | 13 | TGTGCCAGCAGTGGTACGGGGAGAGACGAGCAGTACTTC | CASSGTGRDEQYF
many | TRBJ2-2 | TRBD2 | TRBV7-6 | 15 | TGTGCCAGCAGCCTAGCGGAGGAAAACACCGGGGAGCTGTTTTTT | CASSLAEENTGELFF
- | TRBJ1-1 | TRBD1 | TRBV7-2 | 16 | TGTGCCAGCGGCATCCTCACTGGACAGGGAGGGACTGAAGCTTTCTTT | CASGILTGQGGTEAFF
many | TRBJ2-7 | TRBD2 | TRBV7-6 | 13 | TGTGCCAGCAGCTTAGAAGCGGGAGTCGAGCAGTACTTC | CASSLEAGVEQYF
many | TRBJ1-4 | - | TRBV5-4 | 15 | TGTGCCAGCAGCTCGTCCCGGGACGTTAATGAAAAACTGTTTTTT | CASSSSRDVNEKLFF
many | TRBJ2-7 | - | TRBV7-9 | 12 | TGTGCCAGCGCCAGGAATTCCTACGAGCAGTACTTC | CASARNSYEQYF
many | TRBJ2-2 | - | TRBV20-1 | 13 | TGCAGTGCTAGCGACTTCCAGTCCGGGGAGCTGTTTTTT | CSASDFQSGELFF
few | TRBJ1-5 | - | TRBV28 | 12 | TGTGCCAGCAGTTTTGTCAATCAGCCCCAGCATTTT | CASSFVNQPQHF
- | TRBJ2-5 | TRBD1 | TRBV9 | 15 | TGTGCCAGCAACCCCCGGACAGGGAACCAAGAGACCCAGTACTTC | CASNPRTGNQETQYF
- | TRBJ2-7 | TRBD1 | TRBV18 | 16 | TGTGCCAGCTCACCTTTTCGGGACAGGGGTGGCTACGAGCAGTACTTC | CASSPFRDRGGYEQYF
many | TRBJ2-3 | TRBD1 | TRBV12-3/TRBV12-4 | 16 | TGTGCCAGCACCCCCCTCACAGGGGCCGCCACAGATACGCAGTATTTT | CASTPLTGAATDTQYF
many | TRBJ2-7 | - | TRBV7-2 | 11 | TGTGCCAGCAGCAATGGCTACGAGCAGTACTTC | CASSNGYEQYF
many | TRBJ1-6 | - | TRBV10-3 | 15 | TGTGCCATCAGTCTTAACAGGGAAGCGAATTCACCCCTCCACTTT | CAISLNREANSPLHF
few | TRBJ2-4 | TRBD2 | TRBV7-3 | 17 | TGTGCCAGCAGCTTAAGCGGGAGGGATTCGGCCAAAAACATTCAGTACTTC | CASSLSGRDSAKNIQYF
many | TRBJ2-5 | TRBD2 | TRBV20-1 | 15 | TGCAGTGCTAGAGATAGCGGGGACCCAAAAGAGACCCAGTACTTC | CSARDSGDPKETQYF
many | TRBJ2-7 | - | TRBV15 | 13 | TGTGCCACCAGCAGAGATATAGGGGACGAGCAGTACTTC | CATSRDIGDEQYF
many | TRBJ2-7 | TRBD1 | TRBV20-1 | 13 | TGCAGAGGGGAAGACAGGGGGAAGAACGAGCAGTACTTC | CRGEDRGKNEQYF
many | TRBJ2-7 | - | TRBV7-2 | 14 | TGTGCCAGCAGCTTAGCGCGGCTCTCCTACGAGCAGTACTTC | CASSLARLSYEQYF
few | TRBJ1-6 | - | TRBV20-1 | 14 | TGCGGTGCTAGAACAGGGTGGGATAATTCACCCCTCCACTTT | CGARTGWDNSPLHF
few | TRBJ1-5 | - | TRBV18 | 13 | TGTGCCAGCTCACCTGATAGCAATCAGCCCCAGCATTTT | CASSPDSNQPQHF
many | TRBJ2-2 | TRBD1 | TRBV20-1 | 17 | TGCAGTGCTAGAGGGGAGGCCGGGACAGGAAACACCGGGGAGCTGTTTTTT | CSARGEAGTGNTGELFF
many | TRBJ2-7 | - | TRBV5-6 | 14 | TGTGCCAGCAGCCGGGGGGCGGTATGGCCCGAGCAGTACTTC | CASSRGAVWPEQYF
many | TRBJ2-7 | TRBD1 | TRBV7-2 | 15 | TGTGCCAGCAGCTTGGGCCCCGGGACAGACTACGAGCAGTACTTC | CASSLGPGTDYEQYF
many | TRBJ2-7 | TRBD1 | TRBV12-3/TRBV12-4 | 14 | TGTGCCAGCAGTTTCCGGGACAGCGACTACGAGCAGTACTTC | CASSFRDSDYEQYF
few | TRBJ2-3 | TRBD2 | TRBV6-5 | 19 | TGTGCCAGCAGTGACTACGGGGGGGGAGCGGGAGTTAACACAGATACGCAGTATTTT | CASSDYGGGAGVNTDTQYF
many | TRBJ2-3 | TRBD2 | TRBV5-1 | 16 | TGCGCCAGCAGCTTGGCGACTAGCGTCGAATCAGATACGCAGTATTTT | CASSLATSVESDTQYF
- | TRBJ1-2 | - | TRBV27 | 15 | TGTGCCAGCAGATTATCTTGGGGCACTAACTATGGCTACACCTTC | CASRLSWGTNYGYTF
- | TRBJ2-3 | TRBD2 | TRBV6-5 | 19 | TGTGCCAGCAGTTACTCTGTTTGGACTAGCGGGAGGGACACAGATACGCAGTATTTT | CASSYSVWTSGRDTDTQYF
many | TRBJ2-3 | - | TRBV13 | 12 | TGTGCCAGCAGCTTAGTATTAGATACGCAGTATTTT | CASSLVLDTQYF
many | TRBJ2-5 | - | TRBV20-1 | 13 | TGCAGTGCCATAAACTCGGGGAGGGAGACCCAGTACTTC | CSAINSGRETQYF
many | TRBJ2-5 | - | TRBV4-1 | 15 | TGCGCCAGCAGCCAAGAATATGAGGGTTTGGAGACCCAGTACTTC | CASSQEYEGLETQYF